The 19 T cell receptor beta chains below all came from one sample that was sequenced in a study of response to subunit inactivated influenza vaccine. Via MiXCR, TCRdb re-called the RT-PCR reads, giving one row per CDR3 protein. The sample lists over 800,000 distinct CDR3 sequences, over 20% seen once, with 10% in the top ten. The sample was PBMCs from blood, taken roughly 5 days after vaccination. Receptors were obtained from a man aged 50 to 60 who received an inactivated influenza vaccine.

The table lists this clonotype with many counts. This rearrangement joins TRBV6-5 to TRBJ2-1; possibly TRBD1 or TRBD2 for D (6 bases each). Trimming shortened V by 2 bases and J by 9 bases, and 14 bases separated the two germline ends. In germline, CDR1 is MNHEY, CDR2 SVGAGI. The CDR3 runs to 14 residues. CDR3 nucleotide sequence: TGTGCCAGCAGTTACGTTGGAGGGGGTGGTGAGCAGTTCTTC. It specifies CASSYVGGGGEQFF.

The gene calls are TRBV6-5 and TRBJ2-1; D is undetermined. The V gene lost 0 bases and the J gene lost 3 bases, with 6 bases spanning the gap. CDR1 MNHEY and CDR2 SVGAGI come from the germline V gene. The CDR3 sequence is 14 residues long. CDR3 sequence: CASSYSVFYNEQFF. The DNA of the CDR3 is TGTGCCAGCAGTTACTCAGTTTTCTACAATGAGCAGTTCTTC.

Only a few counts were recorded for this clonotype. The chain employs TRBV28 and TRBJ2-7, with TRBD2 identical over 11 bases. Germline CDR1 and CDR2: MDHEN and SYDVKM. J lost 12 bases, V lost 7 bases, and 8 bases had no gene match. The CDR3 sequence is 12 residues long. CDR3 sequence (DNA): TGTGCCAGCAAACTAGCGGGGGCCCGAATGTACTTC. Translation: CASKLAGARMYF.

The chain links TRBV7-2 to TRBJ1-1; D is unclear. V was pared by 5 bases and J by 6 bases, with 16 bases between. Germline-derived CDR1 and CDR2 are SGHTA and FQGNSA. The CDR3 runs to 14 residues. This CDR3 is CASSGTGGVAEAFF. The CDR3 DNA follows: TGTGCCAGCAGCGGAACGGGCGGAGTCGCTGAAGCTTTCTTT.

This clonotype was seen once. This rearrangement joins TRBV20-1 to TRBJ2-3; 7 bases line up with TRBD2. The CDR3 length is 16 residues. After removal of 0 bases from V and 2 bases from J, the junction contained 8 bases not matched to a gene. Germline CDR1 and CDR2: DFQATT and SNEGSKA (reference sequence). This CDR3 is CSARDPSSGSTDTQYF. In DNA form, the CDR3 reads TGCAGTGCTAGAGATCCTTCTAGCGGATCCACAGATACGCAGTATTTT.

This clonotype was found many times. The chain employs TRBV15 and TRBJ2-5; the match to TRBD2 covers 13 bases. After removal of 6 bases from V and 5 bases from J, the junction contained 15 bases not matched to a gene. CDR1 is LNHNV, CDR2 YYDKDF, per germline (reference sequence). CDR3 length equals 18 residues. CDR3 region: CATSDPGTSGTGGETQYF. CDR3 nucleotide sequence: TGTGCCACCAGTGACCCCGGGACTAGCGGGACCGGCGGGGAGACCCAGTACTTC.

The V gene is TRBV2, the J gene TRBJ2-1, with D perhaps TRBD2 (5 bases). Germline CDR1 is SNHLY and CDR2 is FYNNEI. V was clipped by 4 bases and J by 0 bases, with 13 bases between them. CDR3 length equals 16 residues. CDR3 loop: CASSATSGISYNEQFF. The DNA for the CDR3 is TGTGCCAGCAGTGCTACGTCCGGGATCTCCTACAATGAGCAGTTCTTC. Filled out from reference TRBV2 and TRBJ2-1, the complete variable domain reads EPEVTQTPSHQVTQMGQEVILRCVPISNHLYFYWYRQILGQKVEFLVSFYNNEISEKSEIFDDQFSVERPDGSNFTLKIRSTKLEDSAMYFCASSATSGISYNEQFFGPGTRLTVL.

This chain connects TRBV20-1 to TRBJ2-7; TRBD2 matches 7 bases. The germline V gene encodes CDR1 DFQATT and CDR2 SNEGSKA (reference sequence). This CDR3 is 14 amino acids long. The chain's CDR3 is CTTRPSGSSYEQYF. Written as DNA, the CDR3 is TGCACCACACGGCCTAGCGGAAGCTCCTACGAGCAGTACTTC.

The genes are TRBV20-1 and TRBJ2-7, with unresolved D. V lost 0 bases, J lost 1 base, and 10 bases lay in between. This CDR3 region has 14 residues. Germline V gene data show CDR1 as DFQATT and CDR2 as SNEGSKA (reference sequence). The CDR3 sequence: CSAREGSASYEQYF. The CDR3 bases are TGCAGTGCTAGAGAGGGCAGCGCGTCCTACGAGCAGTACTTC.

The chain combines TRBV5-1 with TRBJ2-3; no definite D call. Germline V gene lookup returns CDR1 SGHRS and CDR2 YFSETQ. V lost 0 bases and J lost 0, with 11 bases in between. The CDR3 contains 16 residues. CDR3 protein: CASSLVNSLSTDTQYF. The CDR3 DNA follows: TGCGCCAGCAGCTTGGTTAACAGCTTGAGCACAGATACGCAGTATTTT.

This clonotype showed up many times. The chain joins TRBV29-1 to TRBJ2-6, with D perhaps assigned TRBD1 or TRBD2 (5 bases each). The CDR3 is 15 residues long. V lost 7 bases, J lost 2 bases, and 15 bases lay in between. Germline CDR1 reads SQVTM; CDR2 reads ANQGSEA. CDR3 DNA sequence: TGCAGCGCATTTTCGAGGGACCCTGGGGCCAACGTCCTGACTTTC. This codes for CSAFSRDPGANVLTF.

This clonotype was seen repeatedly, ten times or more. The chain couples TRBV7-9 to TRBJ1-1, with 9 nucleotides matching TRBD1. Trimming removed 5 bases from V and 8 bases from J; junction bases left unmatched: 6. The CDR3 contains 13 residues. CDR1 and CDR2 from the germline V gene are SEHNR and FQNEAQ (reference sequence). CDR3 DNA sequence: TGTGCCAGCAGCACCGGACAGGGGCAGGAAGCTTTCTTT. This encodes CASSTGQGQEAFF.

This clonotype was seen more than once but under ten times. The chain recombines TRBV27 with TRBJ2-7; 7 nucleotides line up with TRBD2. Trimming removed 0 bases from V and 3 bases from J; junction bases left unmatched: 5. The CDR3 length is 15 residues. Germline CDR1 and CDR2: MNHEY and SMNVEV (reference sequence). The CDR3, as DNA: TGTGCCAGCAGTTTATCCGGGCTAGCGGTCTACGAGCAGTACTTC. Translated, it gives CASSLSGLAVYEQYF.

The rearrangement uses TRBV5-1 and TRBJ1-6; 8 positions agree with TRBD1. V shed 1 base and J 7 bases; nucleotides not matched to a gene: 4. Looked up from germline, CDR1 is SGHRS and CDR2 is YFSETQ. The length of the CDR3 is 15 residues. The CDR3 DNA is TGCGCCAGCAGCTTGTTCGGGACAGGAAATTCACCCCTCCACTTT. Translating gives CASSLFGTGNSPLHF.

The V and J genes are TRBV28 and TRBJ2-5; D is ambiguous. The germline CDR1 and CDR2 sequences are MDHEN and SYDVKM. V shed 5 bases and J shed 10 bases, with 14 bases lying between them. The CDR3 contains 12 residues. CDR3 loop: CASSKESRIQYF. The CDR3 DNA reads TGTGCCAGCAGTAAGGAGAGCCGCATCCAGTACTTC. The whole variable domain, filled in from reference TRBV28 and TRBJ2-5, reads DVKVTQSSRYLVKRTGEKVFLECVQDMDHENMFWYRQDPGLGLRLIYFSYDVKMKEKGDIPEGYSVSREKKERFSLILESASTNQTSMYLCASSKESRIQYFGPGTRLLVL.

In this sample, this clonotype turned up a few times. The chain employs TRBV30 and TRBJ2-2; 11 bases match TRBD1. J was trimmed by 5 bases and V by 0 bases; bases with no gene match: 2. The CDR3 contains 15 residues. Germline V gives CDR1 GTSNPN, CDR2 SVGIG (reference sequence). The chain's CDR3 is CAWSVGTGGTGELFF. CDR3 DNA: TGTGCCTGGAGTGTAGGGACAGGGGGGACCGGGGAGCTGTTTTTT. Combining the CDR3 with reference TRBV30 and TRBJ2-2 gives the whole variable domain SQTIHQWPATLVQPVGSPLSLECTVEGTSNPNLYWYRQAAGRGLQLLFYSVGIGQISSEVPQNLSASRPQDRQFILSSKKLLLSDSGFYLCAWSVGTGGTGELFFGEGSRLTVL.

The chain joins TRBV7-2 to TRBJ1-1; D gene unclear. The V end was cut by 3 bases, the J end by 5 bases, with 13 bases between. The CDR3 runs to 14 residues. Germline V CDR1 and CDR2: SGHTA, FQGNSA. DNA for the CDR3: TGTGCCAGCAGCTTCCAGAGTGAAGGGACTGAAGCTTTCTTT. Its protein product is CASSFQSEGTEAFF.

The chain uses TRBV30 and TRBJ2-2; D perhaps matches TRBD2 (5 bases). V was shortened by 4 bases and J by 3 bases, with 12 bases between the two germline ends. Germline V lookup: CDR1 GTSNPN, CDR2 SVGIG (reference sequence). The CDR3 loop spans 14 amino acids. As DNA, the CDR3 is TGTGCCTGGACCCTTCTGGAGGACACCGGGGAGCTGTTTTTT. Translated: CAWTLLEDTGELFF.

This clonotype was counted ten times or more. The chain links TRBV29-1 to TRBJ2-5; 8 bases are shared with TRBD1. From germline, CDR1 is SQVTM and CDR2 ANQGSEA. The CDR3 has 14 amino acids. With V trimmed by 6 bases and J by 2 bases, 8 bases remained unmatched. The CDR3 bases are TGCAGCGTAGACAGGACAGGGCAACAAGAGACCCAGTACTTC. Its translation is CSVDRTGQQETQYF.